The source of this T cell receptor beta chain is a study of blood T cell repertoires in COVID-19 (dated by TCRdb to about 2020). Regarding the study in general: Collaborator samples came from the United States, Italy and Spain and covered acute and convalescent phases of COVID-19. The prospective study material was composed of cDNA or gDNA derived from T cells, B-cell-depleted T cells, or PBMCs. Subjects who had been exposed to COVID-19, were actively infected with it, or had recovered from it provided the deeply sampled blood TCRbeta repertoires that made up the dataset. The repertoires were released in a freely available public database meant as a resource for research on the immune response to SARS-CoV-2. The samples were drawn from two sources: the first 160 participants of the ongoing ImmuneRACE study, and 1,200 or so subjects contributed by 6 global collaborators. The sample metadata nearly always contained a de-identified subject ID, COVID-19 status, age in years and sex. HLA class I and class II types, where available, came from metadata supplied by the sample provider rather than from assay-based typing.

Enrolling through a virtual design, the prospective study's participants ranged in age from roughly 18 to 100 years and lived across 24 United States geographic areas. Cohort assignment in the prospective study relied on participant-reported clinical history from a screening survey and a study questionnaire. Recovered participants in ImmuneRACE Cohort 3 were defined as having two consecutive negative NP/OP PCR tests, clearance from a healthcare professional, or resolution of symptoms. In the prospective study, mobile phlebotomists collected whole blood, serum and a nasopharyngeal or oropharyngeal swab from each participant. Over an approximately 2-month period, participants in the prospective study had the option of providing additional blood draws and questionnaires. Before DNA extraction, blood samples from the prospective study were shipped at room temperature or frozen. Notes on this clone: What this receptor recognizes is not known. No much larger clonotype is one base removed from it; base qualities were not supplied.

The CDR3, cysteine through phenylalanine, is 14 amino acids long. Of the read, only the CDR3 DNA is kept; its 42 bases are in frame from base 1. The junction shows trimming of 2 bases on V and 5 bases on J, plus 9 bases between the germline ends. As encoded in the germline V gene, CDR1 is MGHDK while CDR2 is SYGVNS. TCRbeta CDR3 regions were amplified from genomic DNA by means of the immunoSEQ Assay, a bias-controlled multiplex PCR. Per the original workflow: The number of nucleated cells in each sample was estimated from the amplification of reference gene primers within the assay. Sequence reads were collapsed and filtered to measure the absolute abundance of every unique TCRbeta CDR3 rearrangement. For each sample, productive Simpson clonality was calculated by taking the square root of Simpson's diversity index across productive rearrangements. TCRdb holds this immuneACCESS table with in-frame rearrangements only. Some clones are missing; in checked studies, unresolved V genes explain under half, and the rest has no known cause. V and J calls and clone size are given by that table; D and trimming were obtained from the DNA. The sample table contains roughly 300,000 clones; only one count was recorded for roughly 85% of them. Jointly, the top ten make up under 6.5% of the sample.

Overall study results and their limits: Clinical and demographic metadata were provided uncurated, with the amount varying by source and participant.

What was sequenced was PBMCs or T cells enriched from blood (not recorded which). The V gene is TRBV25-1 and the J gene is TRBJ2-2; the D gene assignment is ambiguous. The clonotype originates from a woman aged 25 to 39 who had recovered from COVID-19. The CDR3 region has the sequence CASSEGGFTGELFF. The nucleotides read TGTGCCAGCAGTGAAGGCGGTTTTACCGGGGAGCTGTTTTTT.